These 16 T cell receptor beta chains were sequenced from one sample in a study of cytomegalovirus exposure and HLA in healthy donors. This PCR relied on a set of 60 Vbeta primers and 13 Jbeta primers. Sequencing used immunoSEQ multiplex PCR; TCRdb keeps in-frame clones, though not all of them. The repertoire holds fewer than 200,000 clones, around 80% seen once, with 2% to 2.5% in the top ten. Sequenced: PBMCs. The receptors originated from a woman aged 25 to 39 in good health and CMV-seronegative.

CDR3 protein: CASSQKTGRFTNEKLFF. The CDR3 DNA sequence: TGCGCCAGCAGCCAGAAGACAGGGAGATTTACTAATGAAAAACTGTTTTTT. The chain has TRBV5-1 and TRBJ1-4; 7 bases map to TRBD1. This CDR3 is built from 17 residues. J was trimmed by 2 bases and V by 4 bases; bases with no gene match: 11. CDR1 and CDR2 (germline): SGHRS, YFSETQ.

DNA for the CDR3: TGTGCCAGCAGCTCGCTTCAGGGGGACCATAATTCACCCCTCCACTTT. Encoded protein: CASSSLQGDHNSPLHF. The V and J genes are TRBV5-4 and TRBJ1-6; TRBD1 aligns across 7 bases. The CDR3 covers 16 residues. V lost 3 bases to trimming and J lost 5 bases; unmatched junction nucleotides: 8. Germline loops: CDR1 SGHNT, CDR2 YYREEE (reference sequence).

The rearrangement joins TRBV28 to TRBJ1-1, with 7 bases fitting TRBD1. The CDR3 loop spans 15 amino acids. Trimming at V came to 7 bases and at J to 5 bases, leaving 13 bases not matched to a gene. From germline, CDR1 is MDHEN and CDR2 SYDVKM. The CDR3 is CASTNLDRWGTEAFF. CDR3 nucleotide sequence: TGTGCCAGCACCAACCTGGACAGGTGGGGGACTGAAGCTTTCTTT.

This clone was observed once. The CDR3 DNA sequence: TGTGCCAGCAGCCCCCTGGGGGGGGCCGGTCAGCCCCAGCATTTT. Translation: CASSPLGGAGQPQHF. The rearrangement uses TRBV6-5 and TRBJ1-5, with D possibly TRBD1 on 6 matching bases. Trimming stripped 6 bases from V and 6 bases from J, with 18 bases between. The germline V gene encodes CDR1 MNHEY and CDR2 SVGAGI. This CDR3 is built from 15 residues.

The V and J genes are TRBV4-1 and TRBJ2-7, with D perhaps TRBD2 (6 bases). V dropped 0 bases and J dropped 2 bases, with 11 bases sitting between them. CDR1 and CDR2 (germline): MGHRA, YSYEKL. This CDR3 has 15 residues. CDR3 bases: TGCGCCAGCAGCCAAGATCCCCGGGAGACCTACGAGCAGTACTTC. This sequence encodes CASSQDPRETYEQYF.

This sequence joins TRBV5-1 and TRBJ2-3, with D perhaps TRBD1 (5 bases). The CDR3 covers 15 residues. Trimming took off 0 bases at V and 2 bases at J, with 10 bases between the two ends. Germline V CDR1 and CDR2: SGHRS, YFSETQ. The CDR3 protein is CASSLEQVVTDTQYF. DNA for the CDR3: TGCGCCAGCAGCTTGGAACAGGTCGTCACAGATACGCAGTATTTT.

V is TRBV11-2 and J is TRBJ1-2, with D perhaps matching TRBD1 (5 bases). Trimming cost V 1 base and J 6 bases, with 12 bases left between them. The CDR3 totals 14 residues. Germline lookup yields CDR1 SGHAT and CDR2 FQNNGV. CDR3 in DNA: TGTGCCAGCAGCTTAGCCGTACAGGTTAATGGCTACACCTTC. The encoded protein is CASSLAVQVNGYTF.

V is TRBV7-2 and J is TRBJ1-5; TRBD1 might be the D (5 bases). V was clipped by 5 bases and J by 1 base, with 9 bases between them. The CDR3 covers 14 residues. CDR1 and CDR2 (germline): SGHTA, FQGNSA. This chain's CDR3 is CASSAWTSNQPQHF. CDR3 nucleotide sequence: TGTGCCAGCAGCGCTTGGACAAGCAATCAGCCCCAGCATTTT.

This clone is a singleton in its sample. This chain joins TRBV2 and TRBJ2-7, with 8 bases fitting TRBD1. J gave up 6 bases and V 5 bases, and 0 bases lay outside the gene matches. This CDR3 has 11 residues. CDR1 and CDR2 (germline): SNHLY, FYNNEI. The CDR3: CASSTGGEQYF. The CDR3, as DNA: TGTGCCAGCAGTACAGGGGGCGAGCAGTACTTC. The variable domain in full, completed from reference TRBV2 and TRBJ2-7, reads EPEVTQTPSHQVTQMGQEVILRCVPISNHLYFYWYRQILGQKVEFLVSFYNNEISEKSEIFDDQFSVERPDGSNFTLKIRSTKLEDSAMYFCASSTGGEQYFGPGTRLTVT.

This clone has a single count. The V call is TRBV10-3, the J call TRBJ2-3; 7 bases fit TRBD2. J gave up 1 base and V 9 bases, and 7 bases lay outside the gene matches. The CDR3 has 14 amino acids. Germline V CDR1 and CDR2: ENHRY, SYGVKD. The CDR3 sequence is CAMGWGGGTDTQYF. CDR3 nucleotide sequence: TGTGCCATGGGGTGGGGGGGAGGCACAGATACGCAGTATTTT.

The chain uses TRBV29-1 and TRBJ1-1, with D unclear. The CDR3 sequence is 15 residues long. Germline V gene lookup returns CDR1 SQVTM and CDR2 ANQGSEA. V was clipped by 1 base and J by 0 bases, with 12 bases between them. The CDR3 protein is CSVEALAGVNTEAFF. The CDR3 DNA is TGCAGCGTTGAAGCCCTTGCAGGTGTGAACACTGAAGCTTTCTTT.

This clone has more than one count but fewer than ten. The chain couples TRBV4-2 to TRBJ1-1, with 7 bases aligning to TRBD1. Germline-derived CDR1 and CDR2 are LGHNA and YNFKEQ. V dropped 6 bases and J dropped 1; count of bases not matched to a gene: 2. CDR3 length equals 13 residues. CDR3 sequence (DNA): TGTGCCAGCAGGGGACAGAAGAACACTGAAGCTTTCTTT. It specifies CASRGQKNTEAFF.

The CDR3 here is CASSQHGFGTSNTGELFF. The CDR3 nucleotides read TGTGCCAGCAGCCAACACGGGTTTGGGACATCGAACACCGGGGAGCTGTTTTTT. The genes are TRBV14 and TRBJ2-2; maybe TRBD1 (6 bases). Trimming shortened V by 2 bases and J by 0 bases, and 16 bases separated the two germline ends. The germline V gene encodes CDR1 SGHDN and CDR2 FVKESK. The CDR3 has 18 amino acids. Variable domain in full (rest from reference TRBV14 and TRBJ2-2): EAGVTQFPSHSVIEKGQTVTLRCDPISGHDNLYWYRRVMGKEIKFLLHFVKESKQDESGMPNNRFLAERTGGTYSTLKVQPAELEDSGVYFCASSQHGFGTSNTGELFFGEGSRLTVL.

The V and J genes are TRBV4-1 and TRBJ1-4; D gene unclear. V lost 5 bases, J lost 1 base, and 11 bases lay in between. In germline, CDR1 is MGHRA, CDR2 YSYEKL. This CDR3 is 15 amino acids long. The CDR3 reads CASSNPLETNEKLFF. CDR3 nucleotides: TGCGCCAGCAGCAACCCTTTAGAAACTAATGAAAAACTGTTTTTT.

The V gene is TRBV4-3, the J gene TRBJ2-3, with D hard to call. CDR3 length: 14 residues. V lost 0 bases to trimming and J lost 2 bases, with 6 bases between them. CDR1 is LGHNA and CDR2 is YSLEER in the germline V gene. CDR3 DNA sequence: TGCGCCAGCAGCCAAGAGGGCCACACAGATACGCAGTATTTT. Its protein is CASSQEGHTDTQYF.

This chain links TRBV6-5 with TRBJ1-2; TRBD1 matches at 7 bases. Germline assignment: CDR1 MNHEY and CDR2 SVGAGI. The CDR3 spans 16 residues. Trimming took 3 bases from V and 4 from J; bases not matched to a gene: 11. The CDR3 sequence: CASSYRTGGDAYGYTF. For the CDR3, the DNA is TGTGCCAGCAGTTATCGGACAGGAGGGGATGCCTATGGCTACACCTTC.